The 4 T cell receptor beta chains listed next were all sequenced from one sample in a study of OX40 agonist ivuxolimab in advanced cancers. The assay was immunoSEQ multiplex PCR, and TCRdb's table has in-frame clones only and misses some. The repertoire holds more than 70,000 clones, with approximately 85% as singletons. Sequenced here: CD4+ or CD8+ T cells sorted from blood, sampled in a trial of the OX40 agonist ivuxolimab. These receptors all stem from an adult with an advanced solid tumor such as melanoma, head and neck, liver or kidney cancer.

V gene TRBV6-1 combines with J gene TRBJ2-5; D is perhaps TRBD2 (5 bases). The CDR3 totals 16 residues. In germline, CDR1 is MNHNS, CDR2 SASEGT. V was pared by 4 bases and J by 2 bases, with 17 bases between. The CDR3 is CASSARTGLGQETQYF. For the CDR3, the DNA is TGTGCCAGCAGTGCCCGGACTGGCCTCGGGCAAGAGACCCAGTACTTC.

CDR3 amino acids: CASSLLGGGYEQYF. The CDR3 region has the DNA TGTGCCAGCAGCTTATTGGGGGGCGGATACGAGCAGTACTTC. The gene calls are TRBV7-2 and TRBJ2-7; D tentatively fits TRBD1 or TRBD2 (6 bases each). The CDR3 extends over 14 amino acids. CDR1 and CDR2 from the germline V gene are SGHTA and FQGNSA. Trimming cost V 2 bases and J 4 bases, with 12 bases left between them. Looking up the rest from reference TRBV7-2 and TRBJ2-7 gives the full variable domain: GAGVSQSPSNKVTEKGKDVELRCDPISGHTALYWYRQSLGQGLEFLIYFQGNSAPDKSGLPSDRFSAERTGGSVSTLTIQRTQQEDSAVYLCASSLLGGGYEQYFGPGTRLTVT.

The V and J genes are TRBV18 and TRBJ2-5, with 7 bases aligning to TRBD2. This CDR3 has 15 residues. Trimming at V came to 4 bases and at J to 1 base, leaving 6 bases not matched to a gene. Per the germline V gene, CDR1 is KGHSH and CDR2 is LQKENI. The CDR3 loop is CASSHDWEGQETQYF. CDR3 coding DNA: TGTGCCAGCTCACACGATTGGGAGGGCCAAGAGACCCAGTACTTC.

The CDR3 nucleotides are TGTGCCAGCAGCGTAGGGTCAGGGTCCGGGGAGCTGTTTTTT. Its translation is CASSVGSGSGELFF. The chain joins TRBV9 to TRBJ2-2; tentative D call: TRBD1 (5 bases). This CDR3 has 14 residues. CDR1 is SGDLS and CDR2 is YYNGEE in the germline V gene. Trimming shortened V by 0 bases and J by 6 bases, and 9 bases separated the two germline ends.